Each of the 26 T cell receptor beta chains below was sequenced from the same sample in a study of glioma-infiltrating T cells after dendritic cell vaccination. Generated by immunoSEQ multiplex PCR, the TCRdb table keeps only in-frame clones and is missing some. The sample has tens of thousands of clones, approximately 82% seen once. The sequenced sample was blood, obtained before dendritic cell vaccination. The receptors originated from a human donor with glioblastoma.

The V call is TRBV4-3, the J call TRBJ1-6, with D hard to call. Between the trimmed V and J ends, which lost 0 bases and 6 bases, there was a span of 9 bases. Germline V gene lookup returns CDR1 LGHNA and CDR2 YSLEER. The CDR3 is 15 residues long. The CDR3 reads CASSQDVPVNSPLHF. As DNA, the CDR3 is TGCGCCAGCAGCCAAGATGTGCCAGTTAATTCACCCCTCCACTTT.

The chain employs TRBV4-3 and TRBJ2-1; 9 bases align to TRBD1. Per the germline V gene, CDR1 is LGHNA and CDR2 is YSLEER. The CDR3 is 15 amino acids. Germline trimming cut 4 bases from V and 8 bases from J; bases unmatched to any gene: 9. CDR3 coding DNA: TGCGCCAGCAGCCTTACCGGGACAGGGAGTGATGAGCAGTTCTTC. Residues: CASSLTGTGSDEQFF.

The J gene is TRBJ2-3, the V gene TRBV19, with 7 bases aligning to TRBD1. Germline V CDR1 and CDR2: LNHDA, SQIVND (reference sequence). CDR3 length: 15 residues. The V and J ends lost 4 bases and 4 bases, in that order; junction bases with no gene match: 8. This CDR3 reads CASSTSGQVSDTQYF. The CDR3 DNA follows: TGTGCCAGTAGTACCTCCGGACAGGTCTCAGATACGCAGTATTTT.

The CDR3 protein is CAWKMGQSSGNTIYF. CDR3 nucleotides: TGTGCCTGGAAAATGGGACAGAGCTCTGGAAACACCATATATTTT. J is TRBJ1-3 and V is TRBV30, with 7 positions matching TRBD1. This CDR3 contains 15 residues. Germline CDR1 is GTSNPN and CDR2 is SVGIG (reference sequence). Trimming removed 4 bases from V and 0 bases from J; junction bases left unmatched: 6.

CDR3 amino acids: CASSPTGNYGYTF. CDR3 nucleotide sequence: TGTGCCAGCAGTCCGACAGGGAACTATGGCTACACCTTC. V gene TRBV6-5 combines with J gene TRBJ1-2; 7 nucleotides align to TRBD1. Germline V gene lookup returns CDR1 MNHEY and CDR2 SVGAGI. V was clipped by 5 bases and J by 2 bases; unmatched bases: 2. The CDR3 is made up of 13 amino acids.

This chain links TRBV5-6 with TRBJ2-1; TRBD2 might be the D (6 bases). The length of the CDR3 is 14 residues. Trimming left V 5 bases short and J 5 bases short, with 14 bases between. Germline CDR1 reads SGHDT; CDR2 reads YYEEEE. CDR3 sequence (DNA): TGTGCCAGCAGTTGGGGGGTCGCCCACAATGAGCAGTTCTTC. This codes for CASSWGVAHNEQFF.

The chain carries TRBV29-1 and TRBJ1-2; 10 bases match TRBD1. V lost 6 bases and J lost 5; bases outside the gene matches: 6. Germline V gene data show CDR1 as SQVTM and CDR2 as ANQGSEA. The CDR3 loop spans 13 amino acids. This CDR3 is CSVGTGERYGYTF. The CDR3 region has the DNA TGCAGCGTAGGGACAGGGGAGAGGTATGGCTACACCTTC.

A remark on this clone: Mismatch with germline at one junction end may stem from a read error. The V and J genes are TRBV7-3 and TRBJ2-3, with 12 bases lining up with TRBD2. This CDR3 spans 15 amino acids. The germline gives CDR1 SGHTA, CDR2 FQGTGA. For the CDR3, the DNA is TGTGCCAGCAGCGTAACTAGCGGGGGGCGGTATACGCAGTATTTT. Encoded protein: CASSVTSGGRYTQYF. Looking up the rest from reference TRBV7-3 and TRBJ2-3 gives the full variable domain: GAGVSQTPSNKVTEKGKYVELRCDPISGHTALYWYRQSLGQGPEFLIYFQGTGAADDSGLPNDRFFAVRPEGSVSTLKIQRTERGDSAVYLCASSVTSGGRYTQYFGPGTRLTVL.

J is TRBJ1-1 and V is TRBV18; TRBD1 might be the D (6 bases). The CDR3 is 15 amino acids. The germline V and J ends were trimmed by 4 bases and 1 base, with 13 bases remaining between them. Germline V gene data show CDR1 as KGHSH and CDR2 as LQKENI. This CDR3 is CASSRTAGENTEAFF. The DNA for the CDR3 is TGTGCCAGCTCACGGACTGCAGGGGAGAACACTGAAGCTTTCTTT.

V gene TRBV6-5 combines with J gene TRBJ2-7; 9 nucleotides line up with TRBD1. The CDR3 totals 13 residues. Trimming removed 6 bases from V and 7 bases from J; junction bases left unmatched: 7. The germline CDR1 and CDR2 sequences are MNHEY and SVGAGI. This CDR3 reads CASSPGTGMEQYF. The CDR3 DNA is TGTGCCAGCAGCCCCGGGACAGGGATGGAGCAGTACTTC.

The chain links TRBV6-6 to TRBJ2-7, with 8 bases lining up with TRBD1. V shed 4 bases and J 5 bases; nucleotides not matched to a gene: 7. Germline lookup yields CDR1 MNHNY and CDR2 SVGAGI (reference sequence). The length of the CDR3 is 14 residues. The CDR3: CASSSDRVRHEQYF. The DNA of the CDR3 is TGTGCCAGCAGTTCGGACAGGGTTCGCCACGAGCAGTACTTC.

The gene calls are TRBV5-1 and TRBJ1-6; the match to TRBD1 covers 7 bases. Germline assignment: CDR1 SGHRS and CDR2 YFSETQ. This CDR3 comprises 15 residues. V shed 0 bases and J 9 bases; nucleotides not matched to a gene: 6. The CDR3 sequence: CASSLDSGGRSPLHF. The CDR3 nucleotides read TGCGCCAGCAGCTTGGATTCAGGGGGGCGTTCACCCCTCCACTTT. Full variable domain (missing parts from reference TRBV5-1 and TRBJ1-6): KAGVTQTPRYLIKTRGQQVTLSCSPISGHRSVSWYQQTPGQGLQFLFEYFSETQRNKGNFPGRFSGRQFSNSRSEMNVSTLELGDSALYLCASSLDSGGRSPLHFGNGTRLTVT.

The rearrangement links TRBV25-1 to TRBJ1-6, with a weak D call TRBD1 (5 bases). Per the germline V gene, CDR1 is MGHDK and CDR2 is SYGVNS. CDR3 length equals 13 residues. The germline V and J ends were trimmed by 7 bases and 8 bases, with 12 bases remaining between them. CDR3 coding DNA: TGTGCCAGCAATCAGGGAGGGGATTCACCCCTCCACTTT. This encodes CASNQGGDSPLHF. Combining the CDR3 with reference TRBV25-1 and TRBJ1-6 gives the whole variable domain EADIYQTPRYLVIGTGKKITLECSQTMGHDKMYWYQQDPGMELHLIHYSYGVNSTEKGDLSSESTVSRIRTEHFPLTLESARPSHTSQYLCASNQGGDSPLHFGNGTRLTVT.

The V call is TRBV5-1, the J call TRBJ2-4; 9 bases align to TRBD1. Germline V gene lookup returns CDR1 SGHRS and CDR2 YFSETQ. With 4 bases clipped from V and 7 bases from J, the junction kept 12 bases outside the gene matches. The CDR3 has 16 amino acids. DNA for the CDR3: TGCGCCAGCAGCCCCATGGTTGGACAGGGGATGAACATTCAGTACTTC. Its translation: CASSPMVGQGMNIQYF.

The CDR3 is CASSITSGAQTQYF. CDR3 in DNA: TGTGCCAGCAGCATCACCAGCGGGGCGCAGACCCAGTACTTC. V usage is TRBV7-2 and J usage is TRBJ2-5; 7 positions agree with TRBD2. V shed 5 bases, J shed 6 bases, and the junction held 9 bases outside the gene matches. Germline CDR1 SGHTA, CDR2 FQGNSA. CDR3 size: 14 residues.

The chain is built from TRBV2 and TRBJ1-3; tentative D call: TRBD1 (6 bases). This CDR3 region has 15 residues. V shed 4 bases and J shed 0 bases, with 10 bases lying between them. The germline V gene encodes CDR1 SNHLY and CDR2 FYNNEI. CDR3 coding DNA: TGTGCCAGCAGTGTAACAGGGCTCTCTGGAAACACCATATATTTT. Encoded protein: CASSVTGLSGNTIYF.

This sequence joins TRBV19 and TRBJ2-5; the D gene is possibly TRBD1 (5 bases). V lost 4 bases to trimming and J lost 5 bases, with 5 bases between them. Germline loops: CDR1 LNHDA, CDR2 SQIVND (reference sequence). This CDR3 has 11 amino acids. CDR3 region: CASSTGETQYF. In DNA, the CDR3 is TGTGCCAGTAGTACAGGGGAGACCCAGTACTTC. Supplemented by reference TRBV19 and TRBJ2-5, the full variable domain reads DGGITQSPKYLFRKEGQNVTLSCEQNLNHDAMYWYRQDPGQGLRLIYYSQIVNDFQKGDIAEGYSVSREKKESFPLTVTSAQKNPTAFYLCASSTGETQYFGPGTRLLVL.

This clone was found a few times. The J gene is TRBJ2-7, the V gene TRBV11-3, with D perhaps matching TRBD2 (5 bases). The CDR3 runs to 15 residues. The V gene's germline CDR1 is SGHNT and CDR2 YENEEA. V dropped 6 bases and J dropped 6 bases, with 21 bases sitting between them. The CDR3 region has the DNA TGTGCCAGCAGTTACTCAGCTGGGAGAAGATTCGAGCAGTACTTC. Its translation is CASSYSAGRRFEQYF.

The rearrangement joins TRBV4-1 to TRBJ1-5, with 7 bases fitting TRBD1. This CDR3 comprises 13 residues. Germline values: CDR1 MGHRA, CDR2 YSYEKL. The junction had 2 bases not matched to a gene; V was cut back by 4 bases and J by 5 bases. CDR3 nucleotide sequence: TGCGCCAGCAGCCTCAGGGGGGATCAGCCCCAGCATTTT. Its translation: CASSLRGDQPQHF.

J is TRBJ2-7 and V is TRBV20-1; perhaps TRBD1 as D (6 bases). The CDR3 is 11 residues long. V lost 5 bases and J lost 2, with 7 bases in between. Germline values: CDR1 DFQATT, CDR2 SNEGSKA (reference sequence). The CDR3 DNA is TGCAGTGCTCAGGGGACCTACGAGCAGTACTTC. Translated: CSAQGTYEQYF.

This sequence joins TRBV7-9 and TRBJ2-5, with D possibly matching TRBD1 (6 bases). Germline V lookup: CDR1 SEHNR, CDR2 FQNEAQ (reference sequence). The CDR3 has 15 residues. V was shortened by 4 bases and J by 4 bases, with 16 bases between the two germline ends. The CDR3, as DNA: TGTGCCAGCAGCTCAGGGGAGCTAAGCTCAGAGACCCAGTACTTC. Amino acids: CASSSGELSSETQYF.

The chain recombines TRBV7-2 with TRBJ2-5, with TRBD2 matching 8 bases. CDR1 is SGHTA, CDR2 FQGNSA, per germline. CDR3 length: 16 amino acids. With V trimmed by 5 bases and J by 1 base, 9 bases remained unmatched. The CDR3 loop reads CASSRDILAAQETQYF. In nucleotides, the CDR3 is TGTGCCAGCAGCCGAGACATACTAGCGGCCCAAGAGACCCAGTACTTC.

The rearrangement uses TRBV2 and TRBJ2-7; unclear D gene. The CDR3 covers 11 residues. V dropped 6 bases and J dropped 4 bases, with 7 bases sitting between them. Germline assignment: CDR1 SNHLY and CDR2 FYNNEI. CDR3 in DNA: TGTGCCAGCAGCGTTACATACGAGCAGTACTTC. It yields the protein CASSVTYEQYF.

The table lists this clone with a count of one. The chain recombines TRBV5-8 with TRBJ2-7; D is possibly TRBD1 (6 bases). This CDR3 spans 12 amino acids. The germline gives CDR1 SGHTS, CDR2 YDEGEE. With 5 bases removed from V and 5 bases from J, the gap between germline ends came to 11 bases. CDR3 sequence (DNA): TGTGCCAGCAGAGCTACAGGGAACGAGCAGTACTTC. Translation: CASRATGNEQYF.

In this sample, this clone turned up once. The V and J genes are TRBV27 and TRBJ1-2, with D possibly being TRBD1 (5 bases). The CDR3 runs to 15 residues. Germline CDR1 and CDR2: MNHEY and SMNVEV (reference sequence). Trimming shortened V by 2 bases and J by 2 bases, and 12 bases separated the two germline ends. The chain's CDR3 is CASSLRGGNNYGYTF. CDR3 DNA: TGTGCCAGCAGTTTACGGGGGGGGAACAACTATGGCTACACCTTC.

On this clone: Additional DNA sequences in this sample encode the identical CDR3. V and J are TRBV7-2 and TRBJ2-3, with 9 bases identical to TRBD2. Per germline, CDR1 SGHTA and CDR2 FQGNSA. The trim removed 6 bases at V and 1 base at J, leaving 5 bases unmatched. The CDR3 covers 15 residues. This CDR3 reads CASSPWTSGTDTQYF. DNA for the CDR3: TGTGCCAGCAGTCCATGGACTAGCGGCACAGATACGCAGTATTTT.